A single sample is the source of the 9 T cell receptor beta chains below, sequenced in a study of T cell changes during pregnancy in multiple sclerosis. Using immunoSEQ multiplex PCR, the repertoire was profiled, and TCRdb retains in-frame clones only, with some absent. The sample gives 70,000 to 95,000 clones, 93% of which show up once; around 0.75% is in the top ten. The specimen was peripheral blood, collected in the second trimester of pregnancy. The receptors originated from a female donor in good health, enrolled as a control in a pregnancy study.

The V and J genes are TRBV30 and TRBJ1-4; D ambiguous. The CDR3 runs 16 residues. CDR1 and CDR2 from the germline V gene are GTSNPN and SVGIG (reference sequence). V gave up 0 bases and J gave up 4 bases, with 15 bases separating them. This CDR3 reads CAWSVFSAGYNEKLFF. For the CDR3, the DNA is TGTGCCTGGAGTGTATTCTCGGCAGGATATAATGAAAAACTGTTTTTT.

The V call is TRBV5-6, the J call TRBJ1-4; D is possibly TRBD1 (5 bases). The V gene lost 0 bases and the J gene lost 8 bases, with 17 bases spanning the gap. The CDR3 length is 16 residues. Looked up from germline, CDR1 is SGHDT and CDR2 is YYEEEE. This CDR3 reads CASSLGGAGSSEKLFF. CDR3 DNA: TGTGCCAGCAGCTTGGGGGGCGCAGGGTCGAGCGAAAAACTGTTTTTT.

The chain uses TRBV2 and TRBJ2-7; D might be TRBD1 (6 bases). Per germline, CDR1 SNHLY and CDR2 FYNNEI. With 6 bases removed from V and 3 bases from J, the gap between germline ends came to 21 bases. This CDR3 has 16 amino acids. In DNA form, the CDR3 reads TGTGCCAGCAGCGAGGGGGTTTTGGATCAGATCTACGAGCAGTACTTC. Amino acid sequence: CASSEGVLDQIYEQYF.

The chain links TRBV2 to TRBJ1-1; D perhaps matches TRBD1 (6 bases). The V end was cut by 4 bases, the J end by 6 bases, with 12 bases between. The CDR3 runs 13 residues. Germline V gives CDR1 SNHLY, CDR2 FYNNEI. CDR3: CASSVYRVAEAFF. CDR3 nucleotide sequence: TGTGCCAGCAGTGTTTACAGGGTAGCTGAAGCTTTCTTT.

The CDR3 here is CASSPGGNAGNTIYF. CDR3 nucleotide sequence: TGTGCCAGCAGCCCTGGGGGGAATGCTGGAAACACCATATATTTT. The rearrangement joins TRBV9 to TRBJ1-3; the D gene is possibly TRBD1 (5 bases). V was shortened by 4 bases and J by 2 bases, with 13 bases between the two germline ends. The length of the CDR3 is 15 residues. Germline-derived CDR1 and CDR2 are SGDLS and YYNGEE.

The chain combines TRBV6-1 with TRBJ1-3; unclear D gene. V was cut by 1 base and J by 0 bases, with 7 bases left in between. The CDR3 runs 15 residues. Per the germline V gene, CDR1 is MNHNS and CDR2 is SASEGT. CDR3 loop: CASSEGRSSGNTIYF. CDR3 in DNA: TGTGCCAGCAGTGAAGGAAGGAGCTCTGGAAACACCATATATTTT.

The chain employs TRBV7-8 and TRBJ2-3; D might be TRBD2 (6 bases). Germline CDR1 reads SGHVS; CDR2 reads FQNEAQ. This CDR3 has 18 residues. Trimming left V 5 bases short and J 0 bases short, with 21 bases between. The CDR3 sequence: CASSPTPPGLLSTDTQYF. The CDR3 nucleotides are TGTGCCAGCAGCCCCACACCTCCGGGACTCCTCAGCACAGATACGCAGTATTTT.

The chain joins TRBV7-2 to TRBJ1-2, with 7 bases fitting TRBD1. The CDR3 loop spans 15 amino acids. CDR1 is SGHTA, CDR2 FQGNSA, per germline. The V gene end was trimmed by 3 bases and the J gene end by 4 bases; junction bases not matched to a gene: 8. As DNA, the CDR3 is TGTGCCAGCAGCTTGAATTCACAGGGGAGCTATGGCTACACCTTC. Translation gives CASSLNSQGSYGYTF.

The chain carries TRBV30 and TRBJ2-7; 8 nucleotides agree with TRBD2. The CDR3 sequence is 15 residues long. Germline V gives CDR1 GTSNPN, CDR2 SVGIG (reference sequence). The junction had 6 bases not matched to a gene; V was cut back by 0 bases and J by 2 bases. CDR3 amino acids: CAWSVRGGLTYEQYF. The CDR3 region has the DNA TGTGCCTGGAGTGTACGGGGGGGACTTACCTACGAGCAGTACTTC. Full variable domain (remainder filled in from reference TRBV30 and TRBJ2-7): SQTIHQWPATLVQPVGSPLSLECTVEGTSNPNLYWYRQAAGRGLQLLFYSVGIGQISSEVPQNLSASRPQDRQFILSSKKLLLSDSGFYLCAWSVRGGLTYEQYFGPGTRLTVT.